The rows below give T cell receptor beta chains drawn from one sample of a study of shared clonotypes between healthy human individuals. Only in-frame clones appear in the TCRdb table, and some are missing; sequencing was by immunoSEQ multiplex PCR. The sample records 800,000 to 1,200,000 clones, 75% to 85% being singletons. The sample taken for sequencing was memory CD4+ T cells from PBMCs. The receptors derive from a man between 18 and 29 years old in good health. Some clones in this sample may be carry-over from other donors' samples. The CDR3 runs from the conserved cysteine through the conserved F or W. A D gene is named only where the DNA matches it firmly. Only some rows state a clone size, as once, few, many or a class for expanded clones.

j_gene,abundance,v_gene,d_gene,CDR3aa
TRBJ1-5,-,TRBV12-2,-,CASRSQNEGVTQPQHF
TRBJ2-7,-,TRBV7-6,-,CASSRDKDYEQYF
TRBJ2-7,-,TRBV28,-,CASSPPEGGPYEQYF
TRBJ1-1,-,TRBV4-1,TRBD1,CATARGQGADTEAFF
TRBJ2-7,-,TRBV5-1,-,CASRTDSSSYEQYF
TRBJ2-2,-,TRBV10-3,-,CAIPAAGQPNTGELFF
TRBJ2-5,-,TRBV7-3,TRBD2,CASSLASGTSEETQYF
TRBJ2-7,-,TRBV28,TRBD2,CASSLPGGAYEQYF
TRBJ1-1,once,TRBV5-4,-,CASTEGVRSGEAFF
TRBJ2-2,few,TRBV5-4,TRBD2,CASSLAGTSGRGNTGELFF
TRBJ2-1,-,TRBV29-1,-,CSVVGGARSYNEQFF
TRBJ2-2,once,TRBV27,TRBD2,CASSRREATGELFF
TRBJ2-7,-,TRBV11-1,-,CASSSGAGISYEQYF
TRBJ2-6,-,TRBV5-1,TRBD2,CASSEAGIPSGANVLTF
TRBJ1-5,few,TRBV5-1,TRBD1,CASSLGGTSNQPQHF
TRBJ1-2,few,TRBV6-5,-,CASSGRRGGYTF
TRBJ1-5,-,TRBV28,TRBD1,CASRRGQGSQPQHF
TRBJ1-1,-,TRBV20-1,-,CSAQQGTEAFF
TRBJ2-6,many,TRBV5-1,-,CASSLVGGGSSSGANVLTF
TRBJ1-1,-,TRBV10-3,-,CAISETGFEAFF
TRBJ2-3,few,TRBV5-6,-,CASSFTIRHTDTQYF
TRBJ2-7,-,TRBV6-1,-,CASRGLAAYEQYF
TRBJ2-2,-,TRBV9,-,CASSPDGRREAGELFF
TRBJ1-5,-,TRBV7-6,-,CASSFADDQPQHF
TRBJ1-2,-,TRBV5-1,-,CASSPSTGTPYGYTF
TRBJ1-5,-,TRBV2,-,CASSETSINQPQHF
TRBJ2-7,-,TRBV27,-,CALSIHEQYF
TRBJ2-7,-,TRBV7-9,TRBD1,CASSSSPGQGSYEQYF
TRBJ2-7,-,TRBV5-1,-,CASSLGMETSEQYF
TRBJ2-2,-,TRBV11-3,TRBD1,CASSPGQGETGELFF
TRBJ1-1,-,TRBV28,TRBD1,CASGQGAFLNTEAFF
TRBJ1-2,once,TRBV9,TRBD1,CASSVGGGTGRDGYTF
TRBJ2-1,-,TRBV7-3,TRBD2,CASSFPGLAGGCGTYNEQFF
TRBJ1-1,once,TRBV7-3,-,CASSPQGGDTEAFF
TRBJ2-1,-,TRBV21-1,-,CASSQGVDLPNEQFF
TRBJ2-6,-,TRBV28,TRBD1,CASSPEGGRLVSGANVLTF
TRBJ1-6,-,TRBV7-9,-,CASSLSGDNSPLHF
TRBJ1-2,-,TRBV7-3,TRBD1,CASSPTSGTGVGYTF